Presented here are 9 T cell receptor beta chains from one specimen sequenced in a study of blood T cell repertoires in COVID-19. The table came from immunoSEQ multiplex PCR; TCRdb's copy has only in-frame clones and leaves some out. The sample shows under 200,000 clones, approximately 91% of them seen only once. Sequencing used PBMCs or T cells enriched from blood (not recorded which). The receptors were sampled from a woman younger than 30 who had recovered from COVID-19.

The chain couples TRBV18 to TRBJ1-2; 7 nucleotides agree with TRBD1. Germline V gives CDR1 KGHSH, CDR2 LQKENI. This CDR3 is 16 amino acids long. V trimming: 2 bases; J trimming: 0 bases; junction bases outside the gene matches: 6. CDR3 nucleotide sequence: TGTGCCAGCTCACCATTGGACAGGCCGCCTAACTATGGCTACACCTTC. Residues: CASSPLDRPPNYGYTF. Combining the CDR3 with reference TRBV18 and TRBJ1-2 gives the whole variable domain NAGVMQNPRHLVRRRGQEARLRCSPMKGHSHVYWYRQLPEEGLKFMVYLQKENIIDESGMPKERFSAEFPKEGPSILRIQQVVRGDSAAYFCASSPLDRPPNYGYTFGSGTRLTVV.

The V and J genes are TRBV7-8 and TRBJ2-1, with D possibly matching TRBD2 (6 bases). The V end lost 4 bases, the J end lost 7 bases, and 11 bases lay between the germline ends. Germline CDR1 is SGHVS and CDR2 is FQNEAQ. The CDR3 sequence is 13 residues long. CDR3 bases: TGTGCCAGCAGCTACCGACTAGGAAATGAGCAGTTCTTC. Its translation: CASSYRLGNEQFF. Based on the CDR3 plus reference TRBV7-8 and TRBJ2-1, the full variable domain is GAGVSQSPRYKVAKRGQDVALRCDPISGHVSLFWYQQALGQGPEFLTYFQNEAQLDKSGLPSDRFFAERPEGSVSTLKIQRTQQEDSAVYLCASSYRLGNEQFFGPGTRLTVL.

The rearrangement links TRBV25-1 to TRBJ2-2; 7 bases are a match to TRBD2. Looked up from germline, CDR1 is MGHDK and CDR2 is SYGVNS. V dropped 4 bases and J dropped 2; count of bases not matched to a gene: 4. The CDR3 extends over 15 amino acids. CDR3: CASSVASGNTGELFF. The DNA for the CDR3 is TGTGCCAGCAGTGTTGCTAGCGGCAACACCGGGGAGCTGTTTTTT. Looking up the rest from reference TRBV25-1 and TRBJ2-2 gives the full variable domain: EADIYQTPRYLVIGTGKKITLECSQTMGHDKMYWYQQDPGMELHLIHYSYGVNSTEKGDLSSESTVSRIRTEHFPLTLESARPSHTSQYLCASSVASGNTGELFFGEGSRLTVL.

This clone was counted a few times. This chain connects TRBV5-4 to TRBJ2-2; TRBD2 agrees at 8 bases. The CDR3 sequence is 13 residues long. CDR1 is SGHNT and CDR2 is YYREEE in the germline V gene (reference sequence). V lost 7 bases, J lost 6 bases, and 5 bases stayed unmatched. The chain's CDR3 is CASQREWAGELFF. CDR3 bases: TGTGCCAGCCAGCGGGAGTGGGCCGGGGAGCTGTTTTTT. The complete variable domain, with remaining parts taken from reference TRBV5-4 and TRBJ2-2, reads ETGVTQSPTHLIKTRGQQVTLRCSSQSGHNTVSWYQQALGQGPQFIFQYYREEENGRGNFPPRFSGLQFPNYSSELNVNALELDDSALYLCASQREWAGELFFGEGSRLTVL.

The chain combines TRBV12-3 or TRBV12-4 with TRBJ2-7, with a possible D match to TRBD1 (5 bases). This CDR3 has 12 amino acids. V was pared by 4 bases and J by 4 bases, with 8 bases between. The CDR3 region is CASSSGLYEQYF. For the CDR3, the DNA is TGTGCCAGCAGTTCAGGGTTGTACGAGCAGTACTTC.

The chain joins TRBV28 to TRBJ2-7; TRBD2 matches at 8 bases. The trim removed 4 bases at V and 0 bases at J, leaving 8 bases unmatched. In germline, CDR1 is MDHEN, CDR2 SYDVKM. CDR3 length: 16 residues. The CDR3 region has the DNA TGTGCCAGCAGTTCCCCGGGGAGCGGGAGCTCCTACGAGCAGTACTTC. This encodes CASSSPGSGSSYEQYF.

V usage is TRBV7-2 and J usage is TRBJ2-1, with D uncertain. Trimming took off 5 bases at V and 3 bases at J, with 14 bases between the two ends. The CDR3 is 15 amino acids. Germline V gives CDR1 SGHTA, CDR2 FQGNSA. DNA for the CDR3: TGTGCCAGCAGCCCAGATTCTTCAAACTACAATGAGCAGTTCTTC. Protein: CASSPDSSNYNEQFF.

This chain joins TRBV21-1 and TRBJ2-7; the table's D call TRBD2 went unverified against the DNA. TRBV21-1 is flagged as a pseudogene. CDR3 length equals 19 residues. CDR3 protein: CASSKKNPFGLAGDYEQYF. As DNA, the CDR3 is TGTGCCAGCAGCAAAAAAAACCCCTTTGGACTAGCGGGGGACTACGAGCAGTACTTC.

The chain links TRBV5-4 to TRBJ1-2, with a tentative D call TRBD1 (6 bases). The germline CDR1 and CDR2 sequences are SGHNT and YYREEE (reference sequence). The CDR3 is 14 residues long. The V gene lost 2 bases and the J gene lost 4 bases, with 12 bases spanning the gap. The CDR3 nucleotides are TGTGCCAGCAGCTTACAAAGACAGGTCTATGGCTACACCTTC. The encoded protein is CASSLQRQVYGYTF.